This T cell receptor (beta chain) was recovered during a study of yellow fever vaccine responses in identical twins. Note on this clonotype: The antigen remains unidentified.

TCRdb re-called the RT-PCR reads with MiXCR, one entry per CDR3 protein. The sample shows 2,000 to 2,500 distinct CDR3 sequences, over 70% of them seen only once. Regarding the study as a whole: As reported, the vaccine T cell response of twins seemed partly convergent and partly personalized.

The origin of this receptor is a young woman who received the yellow fever vaccine. The sequencing used T cells from blood (PBMCs), unsorted or a sorted subset (not recorded which), collected before or after yellow fever vaccination (not recorded which).

The CDR3 coding sequence is TGTGCCAGCAGCTTGCCAAGCTCTGGGGCCAACGTCCTGACTTTC. Its protein product is CASSLPSSGANVLTF. The chain recombines TRBV5-6 with TRBJ2-6, with D uncertain. Germline loops: CDR1 SGHDT, CDR2 YYEEEE. V lost 1 base, J lost 0 bases, and 5 bases lay in between. This CDR3 is 15 amino acids long.